This is a list of T cell receptor beta chains from one sample in a study of OX40 agonist ivuxolimab in advanced cancers. Method: immunoSEQ multiplex PCR; TCRdb's copy keeps in-frame clones and lacks some. The repertoire holds roughly 71,000 clones, over 60% seen once, with about 1.6% in the top ten. Sequences were derived from CD4+ or CD8+ T cells sorted from blood, sampled in a trial of the OX40 agonist ivuxolimab. The receptor set was obtained from an adult with an advanced solid tumor such as melanoma, head and neck, liver or kidney cancer. Each CDR3 is given with its conserved first and last residue. The D gene is left open where the match is weak. Size values are once, few and many counts, or a class for expanded clones, and some rows have none.

abundance: -
v_gene: TRBV19
d_gene: TRBD1
j_gene: TRBJ1-2
CDR3nt: TGTGCCACCCTGGCCGAGGACAGGAACTATGGCTACACCTTC
CDR3aa: CATLAEDRNYGYTF

abundance: few
v_gene: TRBV20-1
d_gene: -
j_gene: TRBJ2-7
CDR3nt: TGCAGTGGATTGAGGGGCGGCGAGCAGTACTTC
CDR3aa: CSGLRGGEQYF

abundance: -
v_gene: TRBV28
d_gene: TRBD2
j_gene: TRBJ2-3
CDR3nt: TGTGCCAGCAGTGTTCGCCCGGGAGGCATCCCAGATACGCAGTATTTT
CDR3aa: CASSVRPGGIPDTQYF

abundance: -
v_gene: TRBV7-6
d_gene: -
j_gene: TRBJ2-3
CDR3nt: TGTGCCAGCAGCTTAGGAGGGTCTGGGACAGATACGCAGTATTTT
CDR3aa: CASSLGGSGTDTQYF

abundance: -
v_gene: TRBV2
d_gene: -
j_gene: TRBJ2-5
CDR3nt: TGTGCCAGCAGTCTGGCAACCGTCGAAGAGACCCAGTACTTC
CDR3aa: CASSLATVEETQYF

abundance: -
v_gene: TRBV11-3
d_gene: -
j_gene: TRBJ1-1
CDR3nt: TGTGCCAGCAGCTCCGTAACAGGGTCGCGAGCTTTCTTT
CDR3aa: CASSSVTGSRAFF

abundance: -
v_gene: TRBV18
d_gene: -
j_gene: TRBJ1-4
CDR3nt: TGTGCCAGCTCAGCATTGGCCGGGGGCATGGCAACTAATGAAAAACTGTTTTTT
CDR3aa: CASSALAGGMATNEKLFF

abundance: -
v_gene: TRBV18
d_gene: -
j_gene: TRBJ1-1
CDR3nt: TGTGCCAGCTCACCTGGAGGGGGTGACACTGAAGCTTTCTTT
CDR3aa: CASSPGGGDTEAFF

abundance: -
v_gene: TRBV18
d_gene: TRBD1
j_gene: TRBJ2-7
CDR3nt: TGTGCCAGCTCACCAGGGACAGGGGGCGAGCAGTACTTC
CDR3aa: CASSPGTGGEQYF

abundance: medium-sized
v_gene: TRBV30
d_gene: TRBD1
j_gene: TRBJ1-2
CDR3nt: TGTGCCTGGAGCCTGGGGACAGTCAACTATGGCTACACCTTC
CDR3aa: CAWSLGTVNYGYTF